This T cell receptor (beta chain) was identified during a study of identical twins. At least ten counts were recorded for this clonotype. V lost 6 bases and J lost 5, with 16 bases in between. The CDR3 length is 14 residues. Donors were all healthy Caucasians. From the 5' RACE reads, TCRdb called clonotypes with MiXCR, one entry per CDR3 protein. This sample has 520,000 or so distinct CDR3 sequences, with less than 25% found just once. These same records also appear under a second study, on T cells expressing NK-cell markers. From that second work: One of the eight sequenced donors was seronegative, whereas the other seven were HCMV-seropositive. Also leading the CD3+CD56-NKG2C+ fraction in a few donors were these clonotypes. Expanded NKG2C+ T cell clones were not confirmed as HCMV-specific.

The chain is built from TRBV12-3 or TRBV12-4 and TRBJ1-1; tentative D call: TRBD1 (6 bases). The specimen sequenced was CD4+ T cells sorted from blood. This TCR was recovered from a young woman in good health. The CDR3 coding sequence is TGTGCCAGCAGCTTACTAGGGGGAGGAACTGAAGCTTTCTTT. Protein: CASSLLGGGTEAFF.